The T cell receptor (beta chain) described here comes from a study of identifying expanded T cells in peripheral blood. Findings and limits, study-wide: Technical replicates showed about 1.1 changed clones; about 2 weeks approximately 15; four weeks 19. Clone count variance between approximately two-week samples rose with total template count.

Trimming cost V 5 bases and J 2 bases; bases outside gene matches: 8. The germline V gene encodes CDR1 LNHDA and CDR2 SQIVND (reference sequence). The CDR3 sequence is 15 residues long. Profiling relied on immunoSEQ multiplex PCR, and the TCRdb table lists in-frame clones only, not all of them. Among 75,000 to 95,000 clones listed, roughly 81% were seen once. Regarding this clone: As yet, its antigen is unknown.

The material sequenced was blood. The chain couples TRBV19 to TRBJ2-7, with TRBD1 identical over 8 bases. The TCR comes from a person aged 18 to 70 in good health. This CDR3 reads CASSARQGIAYEQYF. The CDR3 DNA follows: TGTGCCAGTAGTGCGCGACAGGGGATAGCCTACGAGCAGTACTTC.